These 24 T cell receptor beta chains share one sample of origin, sequenced in a study of T cells in Graves' hyperthyroidism and ophthalmopathy. RNA transcripts were the template for amplifying TCR beta CDR3 regions. The HTBI primer set was used in a first-round RT-PCR of the TCR CDR3. Using its own MiXCR run on the multiplex PCR reads, TCRdb lists one record per CDR3 protein. The table has about 130,000 distinct CDR3 sequences, less than 25% seen once. Input material: blood. The source of these receptors is a woman in her 50s with Graves' hyperthyroidism that later progressed to Graves' ophthalmopathy.

This clonotype was seen ten or more times. V and J are TRBV5-4 and TRBJ1-1; tentative D call: TRBD1 (5 bases). CDR3 length: 12 amino acids. In germline, CDR1 is SGHNT, CDR2 YYREEE (reference sequence). The germline V and J ends were trimmed by 4 bases and 3 bases, with 7 bases remaining between them. The CDR3 sequence: CASSTRDTEAFF. The CDR3 bases are TGTGCCAGCAGCACCAGGGACACTGAAGCTTTCTTT.

In this sample, this clonotype turned up a few times. The rearrangement uses TRBV6-1 and TRBJ1-6, with unresolved D. This CDR3 has 15 residues. V lost 6 bases and J lost 2, with 11 bases in between. Germline-derived CDR1 and CDR2 are MNHNS and SASEGT. CDR3 sequence reads: CASRSHGAYNSPLHF. Written as DNA, the CDR3 is TGTGCCAGCAGGTCTCATGGAGCCTATAATTCACCCCTCCACTTT.

In this sample, this clonotype turned up a few times. The rearrangement joins TRBV29-1 to TRBJ2-2; D is undetermined. The V and J ends lost 4 bases and 3 bases respectively, with 15 bases between them. CDR1 is SQVTM, CDR2 ANQGSEA, per germline. The CDR3 spans 15 residues. DNA for the CDR3: TGCAGCGTTGCGGAGACAAATACGGACACCGGGGAGCTGTTTTTT. Translating gives CSVAETNTDTGELFF.

This clonotype has more than one count but fewer than ten. The rearrangement links TRBV28 to TRBJ2-2; 7 bases align to TRBD2. The CDR3 consists of 14 residues. V lost 3 bases and J lost 4; bases outside the gene matches: 2. Germline CDR1 MDHEN, CDR2 SYDVKM. In nucleotides, the CDR3 is TGTGCCAGCAGTTTGCGGGAGTTCACCGGGGAGCTGTTTTTT. Translation gives CASSLREFTGELFF.

This clonotype was seen at least ten times. The genes are TRBV2 and TRBJ2-1, with D uncertain. The length of the CDR3 is 13 residues. Between the trimmed V and J ends, which lost 2 bases and 2 bases, there was a span of 4 bases. Germline CDR1 reads SNHLY; CDR2 reads FYNNEI. CDR3 bases: TGTGCCAGCAGTGAAAGACCCTACAATGAGCAGTTCTTC. Translated, it gives CASSERPYNEQFF. The whole variable domain, filled in from reference TRBV2 and TRBJ2-1, reads EPEVTQTPSHQVTQMGQEVILRCVPISNHLYFYWYRQILGQKVEFLVSFYNNEISEKSEIFDDQFSVERPDGSNFTLKIRSTKLEDSAMYFCASSERPYNEQFFGPGTRLTVL.

This clonotype was counted at least ten times. V is TRBV3-1 and J is TRBJ2-7; 9 bases align to TRBD1. This CDR3 is built from 13 residues. Losses at the gene ends were 5 bases for V and 5 bases for J; bases not matched to a gene: 4. Germline CDR1 is LGHDT and CDR2 is YNNKEL (reference sequence). The CDR3 spells CASSAGQGNEQYF. The CDR3 coding sequence is TGTGCCAGCAGCGCGGGACAGGGCAACGAGCAGTACTTC.

This clonotype was found many times. V gene TRBV20-1 combines with J gene TRBJ2-3, with 10 bases that match TRBD1. CDR3 length equals 15 residues. V shed 5 bases, J shed 3 bases, and the junction held 8 bases outside the gene matches. The germline V gene encodes CDR1 DFQATT and CDR2 SNEGSKA (reference sequence). The chain's CDR3 is CSAPPGQGMTDTQYF. CDR3 sequence (DNA): TGCAGTGCTCCTCCGGGACAGGGGATGACAGATACGCAGTATTTT.

In this sample, this clonotype turned up many times. The chain carries TRBV7-6 and TRBJ2-7; D remains ambiguous. The CDR3 is made up of 13 amino acids. Deletions cut 6 bases from V and 6 bases from J, with 15 bases between. From germline, CDR1 is SGHVS and CDR2 FNYEAQ. As DNA, the CDR3 is TGTGCCAGCAGTCTAGTGGTCGGCGGCGAGCAGTACTTC. It codes for CASSLVVGGEQYF.

This clonotype was detected ten times or more. V gene TRBV28 combines with J gene TRBJ2-7, with 7 bases aligning to TRBD2. The V gene's germline CDR1 is MDHEN and CDR2 SYDVKM. The CDR3 has 16 amino acids. After removal of 6 bases from V and 4 bases from J, the junction contained 15 bases not matched to a gene. The CDR3 DNA follows: TGTGCCAGCAGCCCGGGTTCTGGGAGGGCCAAGTACGAGCAGTACTTC. Its translation: CASSPGSGRAKYEQYF.

Only a few counts were recorded for this clonotype. CDR3 in amino acids: CSAQTDRGNNEQFF. The DNA for the CDR3 is TGCAGTGCTCAAACCGACAGGGGGAACAATGAGCAGTTCTTC. This sequence joins TRBV20-1 and TRBJ2-1; 9 nucleotides align to TRBD1. The CDR3 consists of 14 residues. Germline CDR1 and CDR2: DFQATT and SNEGSKA (reference sequence). Germline trimming cut 5 bases from V and 5 bases from J; bases unmatched to any gene: 7.

This clonotype appeared many times. The chain combines TRBV28 with TRBJ1-6; 12 nucleotides match TRBD1. The CDR3 covers 15 residues. V dropped 6 bases and J dropped 8; count of bases not matched to a gene: 5. Germline V gives CDR1 MDHEN, CDR2 SYDVKM. This CDR3 is CASRKGDRGHSPLHF. As DNA, the CDR3 is TGTGCCAGCAGGAAAGGGGACAGGGGGCATTCACCCCTCCACTTT.

This clonotype was seen many times. The rearrangement joins TRBV11-2 to TRBJ2-3; D call uncertain. V was shortened by 7 bases and J by 5 bases, with 7 bases between the two germline ends. The CDR3 is 11 amino acids. The V gene's germline CDR1 is SGHAT and CDR2 FQNNGV. The CDR3 DNA reads as TGTGCCAGCACCCGTGGAGATACGCAGTATTTT. It specifies CASTRGDTQYF.

This clonotype appeared a few times. The chain has TRBV20-1 and TRBJ2-7; TRBD1 matches at 9 bases. From germline, CDR1 is DFQATT and CDR2 SNEGSKA (reference sequence). J was trimmed by 2 bases and V by 2 bases; bases with no gene match: 7. The CDR3 consists of 15 residues. The CDR3 nucleotides are TGCAGTGCTAGACTTTCCGGGACAGGGCCCTACGAGCAGTACTTC. It is translated as CSARLSGTGPYEQYF.

This clonotype was recorded a few times. This chain links TRBV6-1 with TRBJ2-7; D might be TRBD2 (5 bases). Germline CDR1 is MNHNS and CDR2 is SASEGT. Trimming cost V 6 bases and J 3 bases, with 12 bases left between them. The CDR3 length is 13 residues. The CDR3 here is CASRESGLYEQYF. The CDR3, as DNA: TGTGCCAGCAGAGAAAGCGGACTCTACGAGCAGTACTTC.

The chain employs TRBV3-1 and TRBJ2-5; TRBD2 matches at 15 bases. Trimming removed 11 bases from V and 1 base from J; junction bases left unmatched: 8. This CDR3 is 16 amino acids long. The germline CDR1 and CDR2 sequences are LGHDT and YNNKEL (reference sequence). The CDR3 DNA is TGTGCCTCCGGGACTAGCGGGAGGCTAGGCCAAGAGACCCAGTACTTC. Translated: CASGTSGRLGQETQYF.

This sequence joins TRBV19 and TRBJ2-2; D gene unclear. This CDR3 is built from 15 residues. Trimming stripped 4 bases from V and 1 base from J, with 10 bases between. Germline lookup yields CDR1 LNHDA and CDR2 SQIVND (reference sequence). The CDR3 sequence is CASSNPQLNTGELFF. The CDR3 DNA reads as TGTGCCAGTAGTAACCCCCAATTGAACACCGGGGAGCTGTTTTTT.

There are many counts of this clonotype. V gene TRBV4-1 combines with J gene TRBJ1-5; 11 positions agree with TRBD1. V was pared by 1 base and J by 3 bases, with 2 bases of the junction left unmatched. Germline loops: CDR1 MGHRA, CDR2 YSYEKL. The CDR3 covers 16 residues. The CDR3 region has the DNA TGCGCCAGCAGCCAAGGGGACAGGGGGTCCAATCAGCCCCAGCATTTT. The encoded protein is CASSQGDRGSNQPQHF.

This clonotype has more than one count but fewer than ten. One junction end disagrees with the germline gene, perhaps due to a read error. V and J are TRBV7-3 and TRBJ2-1; D perhaps matches TRBD2 (7 bases). CDR3 size: 16 residues. Germline CDR1 SGHTA, CDR2 FQGTGA. The CDR3 loop reads CTSSLSAGAIYNEQFF. CDR3 sequence (DNA): TGTACCAGCAGCTTATCTGCGGGGGCGATATACAATGAGCAGTTCTTC. Variable domain in full (rest from reference TRBV7-3 and TRBJ2-1): GAGVSQTPSNKVTEKGKYVELRCDPISGHTALYWYRQSLGQGPEFLIYFQGTGAADDSGLPNDRFFAVRPEGSVSTLKIQRTERGDSAVYLCTSSLSAGAIYNEQFFGPGTRLTVL.

This clonotype was counted between two and nine times. Here the CDR3 DNA reads TGTGCCAGCAGCGTAGGACTAGCGACCAGCTCCTACGAGCAGTACTTC. Translation gives CASSVGLATSSYEQYF. The chain is built from TRBV9 and TRBJ2-7; 8 bases map to TRBD2. The CDR3 consists of 16 residues. V dropped 0 bases and J dropped 0; count of bases not matched to a gene: 5. Germline assignment: CDR1 SGDLS and CDR2 YYNGEE.

This rearrangement joins TRBV6-2 or TRBV6-3 to TRBJ1-1, with TRBD1 identical over 11 bases. The CDR3 is 14 residues long. Trimming took 10 bases from V and 1 from J; bases not matched to a gene: 5. Germline V gives CDR1 MNHEY, CDR2 SVGEGT. The CDR3 reads CATSGQGGNTEAFF. As DNA, the CDR3 is TGTGCCACCTCGGGACAGGGGGGGAACACTGAAGCTTTCTTT.

This clonotype was recorded at least ten times. The V call is TRBV6-1, the J call TRBJ1-1, with 7 bases identical to TRBD1. Germline V CDR1 and CDR2: MNHNS, SASEGT. The CDR3 is 14 residues long. V lost 9 bases to trimming and J lost 2 bases; unmatched junction nucleotides: 9. Here the CDR3 reads CASNRRDSNTEAFF. In DNA, the CDR3 is TGTGCCAGTAACCGCCGGGACAGCAACACTGAAGCTTTCTTT.

This chain connects TRBV4-1 to TRBJ2-5, with TRBD2 matching over 8 bases. Germline V gene sequence: CDR1 MGHRA, CDR2 YSYEKL. V lost 1 base and J lost 6; bases outside the gene matches: 7. This CDR3 is built from 15 residues. The CDR3 DNA follows: TGCGCCAGCAGCCAAGTAGGAGCGGGAGTCAAGACCCAGTACTTC. Translation: CASSQVGAGVKTQYF.

This clonotype was observed a few times. The genes are TRBV7-8 and TRBJ2-1; D tentatively fits TRBD1 or TRBD2 (6 bases each). Trimming took 2 bases from V and 0 from J, leaving 14 bases between them. Germline CDR1 reads SGHVS; CDR2 reads FQNEAQ. The CDR3 runs to 17 residues. This CDR3 is CASSLRGVSSSYNEQFF. For the CDR3, the DNA is TGTGCCAGCAGCTTAAGGGGGGTTTCAAGCTCCTACAATGAGCAGTTCTTC.

This chain uses TRBV15 with TRBJ2-1; TRBD1 matches at 9 bases. Looked up from germline, CDR1 is LNHNV and CDR2 is YYDKDF (reference sequence). The CDR3 has 16 amino acids. V shed 0 bases, J shed 3 bases, and the junction held 3 bases outside the gene matches. CDR3 DNA sequence: TGTGCCACCAGCAGAGAGTTGGGACAGGGCTACAATGAGCAGTTCTTC. Encoded protein: CATSRELGQGYNEQFF. Using reference TRBV15 and TRBJ2-1 for the parts outside the CDR3, the full variable domain is DAMVIQNPRYQVTQFGKPVTLSCSQTLNHNVMYWYQQKSSQAPKLLFHYYDKDFNNEADTPDNFQSRRPNTSFCFLDIRSPGLGDTAMYLCATSRELGQGYNEQFFGPGTRLTVL.